What follows are 23 T cell receptor beta chains derived from one specimen sequenced in a study of a mutant IDH1 vaccine in newly diagnosed glioma. The assay was immunoSEQ multiplex PCR, and TCRdb's table has in-frame clones only and misses some. Seen here are about 50,000 clones, about 79% observed once, and the top ten hold roughly 5.3%. Their antigens remain unidentified. Time point in this sample: week 47, end of study. Each vaccine dose was 300 ug of mutant IDH1 20-mer peptide, with topical imiquimod. The sample consisted of PBMCs, taken from a glioma patient whose treatment included an IDH1 peptide vaccine. These receptors were taken from a man aged 50-59 years with glioma.

The sample holds one count of this clone. The rearrangement joins TRBV5-1 to TRBJ1-1; D perhaps matches TRBD1 (5 bases). The CDR3 sequence is 15 residues long. Germline V gene data show CDR1 as SGHRS and CDR2 as YFSETQ. Trimming removed 3 bases from V and 2 bases from J, with 14 bases in between. The CDR3 loop is CASSWMKGSNTEAFF. DNA of the CDR3: TGCGCCAGCAGCTGGATGAAGGGGAGCAACACTGAAGCTTTCTTT.

The sample holds a few counts of this clone. This rearrangement joins TRBV5-6 to TRBJ1-1, with a possible D match to TRBD1 (5 bases). CDR1 SGHDT and CDR2 YYEEEE come from the germline V gene. The CDR3 sequence is 16 residues long. The V gene lost 4 bases and the J gene lost 0 bases, with 16 bases spanning the gap. CDR3 nucleotide sequence: TGTGCCAGCAGCCCACTGACAGAGTTGATGAACACTGAAGCTTTCTTT. Protein product: CASSPLTELMNTEAFF.

V gene TRBV5-6 combines with J gene TRBJ2-7; 7 bases line up with TRBD1. Germline values: CDR1 SGHDT, CDR2 YYEEEE. The trim removed 4 bases at V and 5 bases at J, leaving 21 bases unmatched. The CDR3 sequence is 18 residues long. The CDR3 spells CASSTLRPNDRVVNEQYF. The CDR3 DNA sequence: TGTGCCAGCAGCACTCTGCGACCAAATGACAGGGTGGTAAACGAGCAGTACTTC.

This chain connects TRBV6-5 to TRBJ2-7, with D perhaps TRBD2 (5 bases). V lost 2 bases, J lost 3 bases, and 14 bases lay in between. The germline V gene has CDR1 MNHEY and CDR2 SVGAGI. The CDR3 is made up of 15 amino acids. In DNA, the CDR3 is TGTGCCAGCAGTTACAAGAGAGGGATCCGCTACGAGCAGTACTTC. It codes for CASSYKRGIRYEQYF.

This rearrangement joins TRBV7-9 to TRBJ1-4; 7 positions match TRBD1. V lost 4 bases to trimming and J lost 6 bases; unmatched junction nucleotides: 5. This CDR3 spans 14 amino acids. The germline gives CDR1 SEHNR, CDR2 FQNEAQ (reference sequence). CDR3: CASSSQGSHEKLFF. For the CDR3, the DNA is TGTGCCAGCAGCTCACAGGGGAGTCATGAAAAACTGTTTTTT.

The genes are TRBV30 and TRBJ1-5; 7 bases are a match to TRBD1. The CDR3 covers 16 residues. With V trimmed by 2 bases and J by 3 bases, 10 bases remained unmatched. Looked up from germline, CDR1 is GTSNPN and CDR2 is SVGIG (reference sequence). The CDR3 sequence: CAWSTGAGDINQPQHF. CDR3 coding DNA: TGTGCCTGGAGTACAGGGGCGGGGGATATCAATCAGCCCCAGCATTTT.

This clone was found a few times. The junction and the germline gene differ at one end; a read error may be behind it. V gene TRBV7-7 combines with J gene TRBJ2-6; 7 bases agree with TRBD2. This CDR3 spans 19 amino acids. Germline V lookup: CDR1 SSHAT, CDR2 FNYEAQ (reference sequence). The CDR3 DNA follows: TGTGCTAGCAGCGGGAAGGCAGGAGTATTGAGCTCTGGGGCCAACGTCCTGACTTTC. Translating it yields CASSGKAGVLSSGANVLTF.

V is TRBV30 and J is TRBJ2-5; 9 bases map to TRBD2. The CDR3 runs 13 residues. CDR1 and CDR2 from the germline V gene are GTSNPN and SVGIG (reference sequence). The junction had 10 bases not matched to a gene; V was cut back by 5 bases and J by 9 bases. The CDR3 region is CAWSAGGNRAQYF. In DNA form, the CDR3 reads TGTGCCTGGTCCGCGGGGGGGAACCGGGCCCAGTACTTC.

The rearrangement links TRBV5-5 to TRBJ2-7; D is perhaps TRBD2 (6 bases). Germline assignment: CDR1 SGHKS and CDR2 YYEKEE (reference sequence). Trimming cost V 1 base and J 5 bases, with 16 bases left between them. The CDR3 is 15 amino acids. The CDR3 DNA reads TGTGCCAGCAGCTTGTGGGGGGTGTTGGAGGACGAGCAGTACTTC. Translated, it gives CASSLWGVLEDEQYF. The whole variable domain, remainder taken from reference TRBV5-5 and TRBJ2-7, is DAGVTQSPTHLIKTRGQQVTLRCSPISGHKSVSWYQQVLGQGPQFIFQYYEKEERGRGNFPDRFSARQFPNYSSELNVNALLLGDSALYLCASSLWGVLEDEQYFGPGTRLTVT.

The rearrangement uses TRBV4-3 and TRBJ1-1, with a weak D call TRBD1 (5 bases). V lost 0 bases and J lost 5, with 16 bases in between. In germline, CDR1 is LGHNA, CDR2 YSLEER. The CDR3 runs to 16 residues. The CDR3 sequence: CASSQDLLGDETEAFF. In DNA form, the CDR3 reads TGCGCCAGCAGCCAAGATTTATTAGGGGATGAAACTGAAGCTTTCTTT.

This chain uses TRBV27 with TRBJ2-7; 9 positions match TRBD1. After removal of 3 bases from V and 2 bases from J, the junction contained 2 bases not matched to a gene. The CDR3 is 14 residues long. Germline CDR1 reads MNHEY; CDR2 reads SMNVEV (reference sequence). The CDR3 DNA follows: TGTGCCAGCAGTTTGGGGACAGGGCCCTACGAGCAGTACTTC. This translates into CASSLGTGPYEQYF.

This clone was seen only once. V is TRBV5-6 and J is TRBJ1-5, with D uncertain. The CDR3 has 16 residues. CDR1 is SGHDT and CDR2 is YYEEEE in the germline V gene. Trimming left V 4 bases short and J 2 bases short, with 16 bases between. In DNA, the CDR3 is TGTGCCAGCAGCCTTGGGCCTCCTGGGCGCAATCAGCCCCAGCATTTT. Protein: CASSLGPPGRNQPQHF.

This clone showed up just once. This chain uses TRBV18 with TRBJ1-2; perhaps TRBD1 as D (5 bases). V was clipped by 6 bases and J by 2 bases, with 10 bases between them. The CDR3 has 13 amino acids. Germline CDR1 is KGHSH and CDR2 is LQKENI. CDR3 sequence: CASSAGENYGYTF. The CDR3 coding sequence is TGTGCCAGCTCGGCGGGGGAGAACTATGGCTACACCTTC.

The chain joins TRBV14 to TRBJ2-7; TRBD2 aligns across 9 bases. The CDR3 is made up of 16 amino acids. Germline V gene data show CDR1 as SGHDN and CDR2 as FVKESK. V trimming: 0 bases; J trimming: 5 bases; junction bases outside the gene matches: 8. CDR3 region: CASSQDQRGARNEQYF. The CDR3 DNA follows: TGTGCCAGCAGCCAAGATCAGCGGGGGGCGCGCAACGAGCAGTACTTC.

The CDR3, as DNA: TGTGCCAGCAGCTTCGGCCAGGGGGATCAGCCCCAGCATTTT. As protein: CASSFGQGDQPQHF. The V call is TRBV5-6, the J call TRBJ1-5, with TRBD1 identical over 7 bases. After removal of 2 bases from V and 5 bases from J, the junction contained 4 bases not matched to a gene. The CDR3 runs 14 residues. Germline V lookup: CDR1 SGHDT, CDR2 YYEEEE. Looking up the rest from reference TRBV5-6 and TRBJ1-5 gives the full variable domain: DAGVTQSPTHLIKTRGQQVTLRCSPKSGHDTVSWYQQALGQGPQFIFQYYEEEERQRGNFPDRFSGHQFPNYSSELNVNALLLGDSALYLCASSFGQGDQPQHFGDGTRLSIL.

The CDR3 nucleotides are TGTGCCAGCAGTGCTTCAAGGACAGGCAATCAGCCCCAGCATTTT. Its translation is CASSASRTGNQPQHF. V gene TRBV27 combines with J gene TRBJ1-5; perhaps TRBD1 as D (6 bases). The CDR3 loop spans 15 amino acids. Trimming took off 5 bases at V and 2 bases at J, with 13 bases between the two ends. Germline V gene data show CDR1 as MNHEY and CDR2 as SMNVEV (reference sequence).

The rearrangement uses TRBV2 and TRBJ2-1; 7 bases are a match to TRBD1. With V trimmed by 6 bases and J by 8 bases, 10 bases remained unmatched. The CDR3 is 14 amino acids. Germline loops: CDR1 SNHLY, CDR2 FYNNEI. CDR3 protein: CASREDTGEYEQFF. CDR3 in DNA: TGTGCCAGCAGGGAGGATACAGGGGAGTATGAGCAGTTCTTC.

This chain links TRBV5-1 with TRBJ1-5; perhaps TRBD1 as D (5 bases). V was shortened by 0 bases and J by 5 bases, with 12 bases between the two germline ends. In germline, CDR1 is SGHRS, CDR2 YFSETQ. This CDR3 region has 15 residues. Written as DNA, the CDR3 is TGCGCCAGCAGCTTGGGTGGGACGGAGGATCAGCCCCAGCATTTT. It translates to CASSLGGTEDQPQHF.

The genes are TRBV6-5 and TRBJ2-7, with D possibly called TRBD1 or TRBD2 (5 bases each). CDR1 is MNHEY and CDR2 is SVGAGI in the germline V gene. The CDR3 length is 13 residues. Trimming stripped 6 bases from V and 7 bases from J, with 16 bases between. This CDR3 is CASSRDRFREQYF. The CDR3 bases are TGTGCCAGCAGCCGGGACCGGTTCCGAGAGCAGTACTTC.

The table lists this clone with a few counts. The J gene is TRBJ2-7, the V gene TRBV7-2; D remains unclear. The CDR3 spans 13 residues. V gave up 4 bases and J gave up 0 bases, with 7 bases separating them. From germline, CDR1 is SGHTA and CDR2 FQGNSA. The CDR3 bases are TGTGCCAGCAGCTCCCGCAGCTCCTACGAGCAGTACTTC. Translated: CASSSRSSYEQYF.

This clone has a handful of counts. This chain connects TRBV5-4 to TRBJ2-7; no reliable D call. This CDR3 spans 11 amino acids. Deletions cut 0 bases from V and 7 bases from J, with 5 bases between. Germline loops: CDR1 SGHNT, CDR2 YYREEE (reference sequence). The CDR3 DNA reads as TGTGCCAGCAGCTTGGCCCAGGAGCAGTACTTC. Translated, it gives CASSLAQEQYF. Full variable domain (outside the CDR3, taken from reference TRBV5-4 and TRBJ2-7): ETGVTQSPTHLIKTRGQQVTLRCSSQSGHNTVSWYQQALGQGPQFIFQYYREEENGRGNFPPRFSGLQFPNYSSELNVNALELDDSALYLCASSLAQEQYFGPGTRLTVT.

The rearrangement uses TRBV7-6 and TRBJ2-7; 9 bases map to TRBD1. Germline-derived CDR1 and CDR2 are SGHVS and FNYEAQ. Trimming cost V 4 bases and J 3 bases; bases outside gene matches: 4. The CDR3 consists of 14 residues. In DNA form, the CDR3 reads TGTGCCAGCAGCTATGAGACAGGGGGCTACGAGCAGTACTTC. Residues: CASSYETGGYEQYF.

The rearrangement links TRBV7-9 to TRBJ2-1, with D possibly being TRBD1 (5 bases). The CDR3 contains 14 residues. Deletions cut 1 base from V and 5 bases from J, with 9 bases between. Germline-derived CDR1 and CDR2 are SEHNR and FQNEAQ (reference sequence). The CDR3 DNA sequence: TGTGCCAGCAGCTTAGACAGACAGAACAATGAGCAGTTCTTC. Translation: CASSLDRQNNEQFF.